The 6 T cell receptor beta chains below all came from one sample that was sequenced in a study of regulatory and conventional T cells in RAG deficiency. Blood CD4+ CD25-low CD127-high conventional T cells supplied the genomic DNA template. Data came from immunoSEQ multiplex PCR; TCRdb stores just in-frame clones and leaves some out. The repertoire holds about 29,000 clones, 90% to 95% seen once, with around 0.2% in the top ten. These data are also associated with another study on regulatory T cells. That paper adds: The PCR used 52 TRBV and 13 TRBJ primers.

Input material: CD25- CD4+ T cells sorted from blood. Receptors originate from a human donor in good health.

The DNA for the CDR3 is TGTGCCAGTAGTACAGGGACAGGGGGAAGGGCAGATACGCAGTATTTT. Its translation: CASSTGTGGRADTQYF. J is TRBJ2-3 and V is TRBV19, with 11 bases aligning to TRBD1. The CDR3 totals 16 residues. V trimming: 4 bases; J trimming: 4 bases; junction bases outside the gene matches: 7. The V gene's germline CDR1 is LNHDA and CDR2 SQIVND (reference sequence).

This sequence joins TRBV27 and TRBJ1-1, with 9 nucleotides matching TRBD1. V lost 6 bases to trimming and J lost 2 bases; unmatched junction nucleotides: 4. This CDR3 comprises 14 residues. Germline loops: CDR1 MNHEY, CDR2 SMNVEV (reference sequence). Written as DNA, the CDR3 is TGTGCCAGCAGACAGGGGGCGCTTAACACTGAAGCTTTCTTT. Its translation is CASRQGALNTEAFF.

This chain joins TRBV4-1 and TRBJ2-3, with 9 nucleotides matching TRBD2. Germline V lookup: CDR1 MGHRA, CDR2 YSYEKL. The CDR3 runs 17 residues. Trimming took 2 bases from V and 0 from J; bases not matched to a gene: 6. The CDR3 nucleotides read TGCGCCAGCAGCCAATCAGCGGGGGGACCTAGCACAGATACGCAGTATTTT. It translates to CASSQSAGGPSTDTQYF.

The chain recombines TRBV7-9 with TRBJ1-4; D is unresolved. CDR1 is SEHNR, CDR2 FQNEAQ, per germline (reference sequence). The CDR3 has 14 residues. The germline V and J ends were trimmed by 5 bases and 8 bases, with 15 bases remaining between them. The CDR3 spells CASSPRTGPEKLFF. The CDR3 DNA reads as TGTGCCAGCAGCCCTCGGACTGGCCCAGAAAAACTGTTTTTT.

CDR3 region: CASSSDGGQGGNGYTF. CDR3 DNA: TGTGCCAGCAGTTCCGACGGGGGACAGGGGGGGAATGGCTACACCTTC. The chain is built from TRBV28 and TRBJ1-2, with 11 positions matching TRBD1. Germline V gene sequence: CDR1 MDHEN, CDR2 SYDVKM. This CDR3 comprises 16 residues. V trimming: 4 bases; J trimming: 6 bases; junction bases outside the gene matches: 10.

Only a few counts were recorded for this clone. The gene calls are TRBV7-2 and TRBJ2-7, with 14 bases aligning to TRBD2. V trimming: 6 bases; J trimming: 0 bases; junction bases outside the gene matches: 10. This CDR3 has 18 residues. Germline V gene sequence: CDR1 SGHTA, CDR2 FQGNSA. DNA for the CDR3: TGTGCCAGCAGTCTGACTAGCGGGGGGGCAAGCTTCTCCTACGAGCAGTACTTC. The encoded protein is CASSLTSGGASFSYEQYF.